Shown below are 9 T cell receptor beta chains from a single sample sequenced in a study of CD8 T cells in Susac syndrome. Reverse transcription of roughly 0.5 to 1 ug RNA was carried out with random hexamers. One entry per CDR3 protein results from TCRdb running MiXCR on the immunoSEQ multiplex PCR reads. The table has 120,000 to 150,000 distinct CDR3 sequences, approximately 95% seen once; the top ten hold about 0.11%. Sequenced material: CD4+ T cells from PBMCs. These receptor sequences come from a human donor with multiple sclerosis.

This chain joins TRBV9 and TRBJ2-1, with 8 bases that match TRBD2. From germline, CDR1 is SGDLS and CDR2 YYNGEE. The ends lost 0 bases at V and 7 bases at J; junction bases unmatched: 6. The CDR3 covers 15 residues. This chain's CDR3 is CASSVAGTRSNEQFF. DNA for the CDR3: TGTGCCAGCAGCGTAGCGGGGACTAGGTCAAATGAGCAGTTCTTC. Full variable domain (remainder filled in from reference TRBV9 and TRBJ2-1): DSGVTQTPKHLITATGQRVTLRCSPRSGDLSVYWYQQSLDQGLQFLIQYYNGEERAKGNILERFSAQQFPDLHSELNLSSLELGDSALYFCASSVAGTRSNEQFFGPGTRLTVL.

The rearrangement joins TRBV5-1 to TRBJ2-7; 10 nucleotides align to TRBD2. Germline lookup yields CDR1 SGHRS and CDR2 YFSETQ. V was pared by 4 bases and J by 1 base, with 2 bases of the junction left unmatched. The CDR3 has 14 amino acids. Here the CDR3 reads CASSPGLASYEQYF. The CDR3 DNA follows: TGCGCCAGCAGCCCGGGACTAGCGTCCTACGAGCAGTACTTC.

CDR3: CASSFSRDTQYF. As DNA, the CDR3 is TGTGCCAGCAGTTTCTCTCGGGATACGCAGTATTTT. The rearrangement links TRBV12-3 or TRBV12-4 to TRBJ2-3; D remains unclear. There are 12 residues in the CDR3. Trimming left V 3 bases short and J 6 bases short, with 7 bases between.

The chain carries TRBV5-1 and TRBJ2-4, with D unclear. The V end lost 0 bases, the J end lost 6 bases, and 4 bases lay between the germline ends. CDR1 SGHRS and CDR2 YFSETQ come from the germline V gene. The length of the CDR3 is 12 residues. The CDR3 protein is CASSLEGNIQYF. Written as DNA, the CDR3 is TGCGCCAGCAGCTTGGAAGGAAACATTCAGTACTTC. The full variable domain, its missing parts supplied by reference TRBV5-1 and TRBJ2-4, is KAGVTQTPRYLIKTRGQQVTLSCSPISGHRSVSWYQQTPGQGLQFLFEYFSETQRNKGNFPGRFSGRQFSNSRSEMNVSTLELGDSALYLCASSLEGNIQYFGAGTRLSVL.

The CDR3: CSARLTGSGNEQYF. CDR3 in DNA: TGCAGTGCTAGATTGACAGGGTCCGGCAACGAGCAGTACTTC. This chain links TRBV20-1 with TRBJ2-7; 7 nucleotides match TRBD1. The V gene's germline CDR1 is DFQATT and CDR2 SNEGSKA (reference sequence). This CDR3 has 14 amino acids. The V gene end was trimmed by 2 bases and the J gene end by 5 bases; junction bases not matched to a gene: 9.

V and J are TRBV6-4 and TRBJ1-2, with 8 nucleotides matching TRBD1. Germline V CDR1 and CDR2: MRHNA, SNTAGT. This CDR3 has 14 residues. Trimming at V came to 5 bases and at J to 4 bases, leaving 6 bases not matched to a gene. CDR3 protein: CASSRGGQAYGYTF. CDR3 DNA: TGTGCCAGCAGTCGAGGGGGACAGGCCTATGGCTACACCTTC.

The gene calls are TRBV6-2 or TRBV6-3 and TRBJ1-5; no clear D. Trimming removed 5 bases at V and 0 bases at J, with 17 bases between. The CDR3 spans 17 residues. Germline V gene lookup returns CDR1 MNHEY and CDR2 SVGEGT. CDR3: CASSLRDSKISNQPQHF. DNA of the CDR3: TGTGCCAGCAGTCTCCGGGATTCCAAAATTAGCAATCAGCCCCAGCATTTT.

This sequence joins TRBV2 and TRBJ2-1, with a tentative D call TRBD2 (5 bases). This CDR3 spans 15 amino acids. Trimming pared 10 bases from V and 7 bases from J, leaving 23 bases between. Germline CDR1 reads SNHLY; CDR2 reads FYNNEI. DNA of the CDR3: TGTGCCACCCGGGATCTAGGGCGGAAAAAAAATGAGCAGTTCTTC. The encoded protein is CATRDLGRKKNEQFF.

This chain uses TRBV11-2 with TRBJ1-5, with 7 bases identical to TRBD1. Germline assignment: CDR1 SGHAT and CDR2 FQNNGV. The CDR3 spans 14 residues. The ends lost 11 bases at V and 3 bases at J; junction bases unmatched: 10. The CDR3 here is CAGNLGTDNQPQHF. CDR3 DNA sequence: TGTGCCGGGAACCTCGGGACAGACAATCAGCCCCAGCATTTT.